This T cell receptor (beta chain) was profiled in a study of technical replicates of blood from several donors (dated by TCRdb to 2015 to 2018). There are 23 amino acids in the CDR3, from cysteine to phenylalanine inclusive. The kept DNA is CDR3 alone, 69 bases in frame from the first base. A distance of 33 bases separates the germline ends of V and J, which lose 3 bases and 0 bases respectively. CDR1 and CDR2 were assigned from the germline V gene as MDHEN and SYDVKM. Library prep was done by the immunoSEQ multiplex PCR assay. Drawn from immuneACCESS, this table holds only the in-frame rearrangements with V and J called that TCRdb kept. Clones are partly lost; checked studies trace under half to an unresolved V gene and leave the rest unexplained. In all, the sample holds about 13,000 clones, and 95% of those were seen once. The ten largest clones add up to approximately 8% of the sample. A remark on this clone: Its antigen is still unknown. No base quality values were provided; no much bigger clone lies one nucleotide off.

The V and J genes are TRBV28 and TRBJ2-1; TRBD2 is perhaps the D gene, given 7 matching bases. Sequenced input: PBMCs. The sequence was obtained from a human donor in good health. The CDR3 in this case is CASSFGGRPWMKPVRSSYNEQFF. In nucleotide form, the sequence is TGTGCCAGCAGTTTCGGGGGGCGGCCATGGATGAAGCCAGTCCGAAGCTCCTACAATGAGCAGTTCTTC.